This entry concerns a single T cell receptor (beta chain). The germline CDR1 and CDR2 sequences are MNHNS and SASEGT. This CDR3 has 14 amino acids. Trimming left V 2 bases short and J 10 bases short, with 12 bases between. The data were obtained in a study of control samples from healthy donors and cancer patients. Data came from immunoSEQ multiplex PCR; TCRdb stores just in-frame clones and leaves some out. Of under 65,000 clones in the sample, 70% to 90% were seen once. Sequencing was carried out using PBMCs. The V and J genes are TRBV6-1 and TRBJ1-6; D may be TRBD1 (6 bases). This TCR was sampled from an older woman with lung cancer. CDR3 coding DNA: TGTGCCAGCAGTGAAAGGGGGTTAACCTCACCCCTCCACTTT. Translating gives CASSERGLTSPLHF.